This T cell receptor beta chain was sequenced in a study of identical twins. General study results and limits: Out-of-frame alpha sequences shared between twins exhibited an excess of low generation probability. Cord blood beta clonotypes that were abundant carried fewer insertions, and memory repertoires showed no such trend.

The table lists this clonotype with a few counts. Its antigen is unidentified. A template switching step contributed a universal primer site, while unique molecular identifiers were present in the cDNA. Using its own MiXCR run on the 5' RACE reads, TCRdb lists one record per CDR3 protein. The table has hundreds of thousands of distinct CDR3 sequences, roughly an eighth seen once; the top ten hold approximately 7.5%. The germline CDR1 and CDR2 sequences are MNHEY and SMNVEV (reference sequence). The CDR3 has 14 residues. Trimming took 0 bases from V and 4 from J, leaving 9 bases between them. This same sample was also part of a study on yellow fever vaccine responses in identical twins.

Sequenced: CD8+ T cells sorted from blood. This sequence was found in a young woman in good health. The gene calls are TRBV27 and TRBJ2-5, with D maybe TRBD2 (5 bases). The CDR3 region is CASSLSPGGETQYF. CDR3 nucleotide sequence: TGTGCCAGCAGTTTATCCCCCGGAGGAGAGACCCAGTACTTC.